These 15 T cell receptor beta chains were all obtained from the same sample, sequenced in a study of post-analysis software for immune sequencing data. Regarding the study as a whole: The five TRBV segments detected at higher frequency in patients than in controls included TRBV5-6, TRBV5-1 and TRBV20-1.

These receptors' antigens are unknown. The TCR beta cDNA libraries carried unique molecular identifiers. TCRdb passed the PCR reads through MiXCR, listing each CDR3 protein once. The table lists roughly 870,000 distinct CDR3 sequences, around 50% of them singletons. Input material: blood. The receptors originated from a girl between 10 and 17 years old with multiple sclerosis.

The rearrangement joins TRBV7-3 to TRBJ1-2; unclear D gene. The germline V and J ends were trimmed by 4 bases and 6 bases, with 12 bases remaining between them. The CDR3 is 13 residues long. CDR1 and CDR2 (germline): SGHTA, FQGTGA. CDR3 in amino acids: CASSSSGVHGYTF. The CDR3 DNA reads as TGTGCCAGCAGCTCCTCAGGAGTCCATGGCTACACCTTC.

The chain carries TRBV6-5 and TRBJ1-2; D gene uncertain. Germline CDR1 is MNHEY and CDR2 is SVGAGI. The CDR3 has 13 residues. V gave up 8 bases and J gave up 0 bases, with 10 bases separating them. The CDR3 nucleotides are TGTGCCAGCGGGGAAACAGCTAACTATGGCTACACCTTC. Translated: CASGETANYGYTF.

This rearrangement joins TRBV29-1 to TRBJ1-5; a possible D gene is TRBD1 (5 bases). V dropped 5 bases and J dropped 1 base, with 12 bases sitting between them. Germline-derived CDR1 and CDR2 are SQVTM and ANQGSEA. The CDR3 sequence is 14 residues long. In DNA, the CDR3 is TGCAGCGTTTCCTGGGGGGGGAGCAATCAGCCCCAGCATTTT. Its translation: CSVSWGGSNQPQHF. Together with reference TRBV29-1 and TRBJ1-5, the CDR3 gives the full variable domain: SAVISQKPSRDICQRGTSLTIQCQVDSQVTMMFWYRQQPGQSLTLIATANQGSEATYESGFVIDKFPISRPNLTFSTLTVSNMSPEDSSIYLCSVSWGGSNQPQHFGDGTRLSIL.

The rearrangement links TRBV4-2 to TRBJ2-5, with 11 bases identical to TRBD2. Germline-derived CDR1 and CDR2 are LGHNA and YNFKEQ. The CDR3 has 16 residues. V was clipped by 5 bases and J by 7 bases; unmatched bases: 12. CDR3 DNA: TGTGCCAGCAGCTTCGCCGGGACTAGCGGCAAAAGGACCCAGTACTTC. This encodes CASSFAGTSGKRTQYF.

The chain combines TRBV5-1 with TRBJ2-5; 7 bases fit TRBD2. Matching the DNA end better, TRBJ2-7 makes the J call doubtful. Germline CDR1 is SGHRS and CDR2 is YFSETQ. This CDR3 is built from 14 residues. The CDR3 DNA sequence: TGCGCCAGCAGCTTGGACAGCGGGGACTGCGAGCAGTACTTC. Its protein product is CASSLDSGDCEQYF.

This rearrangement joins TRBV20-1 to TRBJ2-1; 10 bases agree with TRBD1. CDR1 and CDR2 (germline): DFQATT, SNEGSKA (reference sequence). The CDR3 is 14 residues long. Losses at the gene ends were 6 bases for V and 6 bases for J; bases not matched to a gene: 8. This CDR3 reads CSAQTGGAANEQFF. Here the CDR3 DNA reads TGCAGTGCCCAGACAGGGGGCGCCGCCAATGAGCAGTTCTTC.

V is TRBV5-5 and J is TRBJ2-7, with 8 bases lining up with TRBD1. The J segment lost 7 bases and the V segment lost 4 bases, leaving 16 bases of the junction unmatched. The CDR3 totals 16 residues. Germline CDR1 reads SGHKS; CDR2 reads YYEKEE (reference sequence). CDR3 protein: CASSLGAETGVYEQYF. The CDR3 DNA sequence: TGTGCCAGCAGCCTTGGGGCCGAGACAGGGGTTTATGAGCAGTACTTC.

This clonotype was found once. CDR3 in DNA: TGTGCCAGCAGTTTATCAACGGGACAGGGCATTTACTATGGCTACACCTTC. Protein sequence: CASSLSTGQGIYYGYTF. J is TRBJ1-2 and V is TRBV27; TRBD1 agrees at 9 bases. The V gene end was trimmed by 0 bases and the J gene end by 3 bases; junction bases not matched to a gene: 8. From germline, CDR1 is MNHEY and CDR2 SMNVEV (reference sequence). The CDR3 sequence is 17 residues long.

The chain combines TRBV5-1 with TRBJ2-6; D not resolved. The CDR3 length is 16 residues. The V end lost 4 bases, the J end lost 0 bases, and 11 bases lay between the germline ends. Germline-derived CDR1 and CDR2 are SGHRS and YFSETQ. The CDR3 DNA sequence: TGCGCCAGCAGCGTAGGCCGAAACTCTGGGGCCAACGTCCTGACTTTC. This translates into CASSVGRNSGANVLTF.

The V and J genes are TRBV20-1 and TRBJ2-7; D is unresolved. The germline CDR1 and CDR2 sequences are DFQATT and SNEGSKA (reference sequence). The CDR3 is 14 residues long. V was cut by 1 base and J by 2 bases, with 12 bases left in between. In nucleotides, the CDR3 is TGCAGTGCTAGAGGTCTCGTCGACACCTACGAGCAGTACTTC. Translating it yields CSARGLVDTYEQYF.

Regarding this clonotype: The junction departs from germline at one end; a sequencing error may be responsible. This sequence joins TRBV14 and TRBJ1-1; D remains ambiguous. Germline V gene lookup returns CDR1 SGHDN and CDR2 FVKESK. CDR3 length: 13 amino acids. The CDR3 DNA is TGTACCAGCAGCCAAGTATCGAACACTGAAGCTTTCTTT. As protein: CTSSQVSNTEAFF. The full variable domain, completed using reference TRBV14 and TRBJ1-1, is EAGVTQFPSHSVIEKGQTVTLRCDPISGHDNLYWYRRVMGKEIKFLLHFVKESKQDESGMPNNRFLAERTGGTYSTLKVQPAELEDSGVYFCTSSQVSNTEAFFGQGTRLTVV.

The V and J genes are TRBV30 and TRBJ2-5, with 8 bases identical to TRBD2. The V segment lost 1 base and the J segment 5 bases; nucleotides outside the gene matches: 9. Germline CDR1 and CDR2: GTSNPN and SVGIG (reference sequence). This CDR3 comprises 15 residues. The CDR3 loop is CAWSDHVAGLETQYF. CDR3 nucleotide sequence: TGTGCCTGGAGTGACCATGTAGCGGGATTGGAGACCCAGTACTTC.

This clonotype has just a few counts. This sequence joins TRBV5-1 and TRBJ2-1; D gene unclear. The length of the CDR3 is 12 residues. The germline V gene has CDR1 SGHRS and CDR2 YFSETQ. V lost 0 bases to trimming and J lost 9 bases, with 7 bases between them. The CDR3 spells CASSLERLEQFF. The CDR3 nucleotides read TGCGCCAGCAGCTTGGAACGCCTTGAGCAGTTCTTC. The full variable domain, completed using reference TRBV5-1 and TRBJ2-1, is KAGVTQTPRYLIKTRGQQVTLSCSPISGHRSVSWYQQTPGQGLQFLFEYFSETQRNKGNFPGRFSGRQFSNSRSEMNVSTLELGDSALYLCASSLERLEQFFGPGTRLTVL.

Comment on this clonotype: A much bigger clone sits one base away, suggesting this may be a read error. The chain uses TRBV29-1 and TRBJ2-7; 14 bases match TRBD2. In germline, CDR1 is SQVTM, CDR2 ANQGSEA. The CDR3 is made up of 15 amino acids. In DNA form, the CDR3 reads TGCAGCGTCACAGGGACTAGCGGGAGAAGATACGAGCTGTACTTC. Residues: CSVTGTSGRRYELYF.

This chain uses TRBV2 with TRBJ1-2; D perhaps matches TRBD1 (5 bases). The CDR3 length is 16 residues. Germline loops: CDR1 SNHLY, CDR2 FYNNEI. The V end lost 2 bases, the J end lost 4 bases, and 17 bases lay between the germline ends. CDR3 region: CASSERRDGGTYGYTF. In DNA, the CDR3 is TGTGCCAGCAGTGAAAGGAGGGACGGGGGTACCTATGGCTACACCTTC.